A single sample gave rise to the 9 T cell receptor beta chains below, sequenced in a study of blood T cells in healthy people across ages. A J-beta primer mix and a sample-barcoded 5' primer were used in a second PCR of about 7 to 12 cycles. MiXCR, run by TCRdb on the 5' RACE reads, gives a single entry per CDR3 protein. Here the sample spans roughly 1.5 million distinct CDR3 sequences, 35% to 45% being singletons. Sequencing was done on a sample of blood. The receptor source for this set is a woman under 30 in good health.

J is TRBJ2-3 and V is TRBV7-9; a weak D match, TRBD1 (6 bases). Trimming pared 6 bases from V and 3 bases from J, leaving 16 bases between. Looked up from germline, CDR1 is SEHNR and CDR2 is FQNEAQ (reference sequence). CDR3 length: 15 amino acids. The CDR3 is CASSPDRRGTDTQYF. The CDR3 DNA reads TGTGCCAGCAGTCCGGACAGAAGGGGAACAGATACGCAGTATTTT.

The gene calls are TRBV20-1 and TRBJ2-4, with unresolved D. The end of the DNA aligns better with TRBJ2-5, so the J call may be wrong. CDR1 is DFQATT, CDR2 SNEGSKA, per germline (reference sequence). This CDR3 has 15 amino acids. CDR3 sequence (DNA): TGCAGTGCTAGAGCCTCTGCTTGGGGTGCGGAGACCCAGTACTTC. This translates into CSARASAWGAETQYF.

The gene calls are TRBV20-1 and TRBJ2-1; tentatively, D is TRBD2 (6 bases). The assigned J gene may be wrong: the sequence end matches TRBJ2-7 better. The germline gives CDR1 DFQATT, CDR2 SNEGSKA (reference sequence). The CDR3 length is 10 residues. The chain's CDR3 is CSPRGNEQYF. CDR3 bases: TGCAGCCCACGGGGGAATGAGCAGTACTTC.

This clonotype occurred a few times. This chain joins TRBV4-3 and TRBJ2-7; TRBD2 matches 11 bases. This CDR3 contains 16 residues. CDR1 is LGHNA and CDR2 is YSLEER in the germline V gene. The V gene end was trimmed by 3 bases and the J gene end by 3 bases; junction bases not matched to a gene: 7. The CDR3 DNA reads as TGCGCCAGCAGCCATTCCCTTAGCGGGAGGGGCTACGAGCAGTACTTC. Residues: CASSHSLSGRGYEQYF.

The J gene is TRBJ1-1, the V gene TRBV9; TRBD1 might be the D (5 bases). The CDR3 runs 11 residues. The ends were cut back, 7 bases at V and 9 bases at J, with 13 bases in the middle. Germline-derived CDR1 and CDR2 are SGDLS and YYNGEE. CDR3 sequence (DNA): TGTGCCAGCGGGGACTACGGCCAAGCTTTCTTT. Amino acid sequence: CASGDYGQAFF. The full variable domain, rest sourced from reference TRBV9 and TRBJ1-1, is DSGVTQTPKHLITATGQRVTLRCSPRSGDLSVYWYQQSLDQGLQFLIQYYNGEERAKGNILERFSAQQFPDLHSELNLSSLELGDSALYFCASGDYGQAFFGQGTRLTVV.

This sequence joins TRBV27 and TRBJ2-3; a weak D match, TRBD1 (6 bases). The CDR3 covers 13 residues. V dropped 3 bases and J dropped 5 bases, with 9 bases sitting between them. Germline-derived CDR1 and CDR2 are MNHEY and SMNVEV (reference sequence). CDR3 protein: CASSLKDRDTQYF. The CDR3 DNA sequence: TGTGCCAGCAGTTTGAAGGACAGAGATACGCAGTATTTT.

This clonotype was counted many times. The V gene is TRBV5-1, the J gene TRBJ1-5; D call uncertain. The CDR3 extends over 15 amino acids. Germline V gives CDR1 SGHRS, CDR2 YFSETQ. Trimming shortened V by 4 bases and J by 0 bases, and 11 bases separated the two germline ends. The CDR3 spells CASSRDGSSNQPQHF. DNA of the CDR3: TGCGCCAGCAGCCGCGACGGAAGTAGCAATCAGCCCCAGCATTTT.

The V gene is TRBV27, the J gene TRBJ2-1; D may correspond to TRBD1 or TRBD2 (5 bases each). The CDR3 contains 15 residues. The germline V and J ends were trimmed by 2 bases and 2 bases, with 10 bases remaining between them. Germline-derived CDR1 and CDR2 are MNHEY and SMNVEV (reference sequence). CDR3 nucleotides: TGTGCCAGCAGTTTACAGGGAGTACCCTACAATGAGCAGTTCTTC. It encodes CASSLQGVPYNEQFF.

The CDR3: CASSLSPGRSYYNEQYF. The CDR3 DNA follows: TGTGCCAGCAGTTTATCACCGGGACGGTCCTATTACAATGAGCAGTACTTC. V and J are TRBV27 and TRBJ2-7; TRBD1 or TRBD2 may be the D gene (5 bases each). The length of the CDR3 is 17 residues. The germline gives CDR1 MNHEY, CDR2 SMNVEV (reference sequence). V lost 0 bases, J lost 7 bases, and 22 bases lay in between.